One sample yielded the 20 T cell receptor beta chains listed below, sequenced in a study of technical replicates of blood from several donors. Here immunoSEQ multiplex PCR was the method, and the copy in TCRdb shows in-frame clones only, minus some. The sample lists 70,000 to 80,000 clones, 95% to 97% occurring once. The sample consisted of T cells isolated from PBMCs. The source of these receptors is a human donor in good health.

The chain combines TRBV6-5 with TRBJ1-1, with a weak D call TRBD1 (6 bases). V lost 6 bases to trimming and J lost 5 bases, with 13 bases between them. Germline V gene lookup returns CDR1 MNHEY and CDR2 SVGAGI. The CDR3 totals 13 residues. CDR3 in DNA: TGTGCCAGCAGACACAGGGACCTGACTGAAGCTTTCTTT. It specifies CASRHRDLTEAFF.

The rearrangement links TRBV6-1 to TRBJ1-2; D possibly corresponds to TRBD1 (5 bases). The CDR3 is 13 amino acids. Looked up from germline, CDR1 is MNHNS and CDR2 is SASEGT. The V end was cut by 5 bases, the J end by 6 bases, with 13 bases between. CDR3 in DNA: TGTGCCAGCAGTCCCGGGGGTTGGCATGGCTACACCTTC. Residues: CASSPGGWHGYTF.

The chain couples TRBV7-9 to TRBJ2-5; D perhaps matches TRBD2 (5 bases). V lost 5 bases and J lost 5, with 12 bases in between. This CDR3 is built from 13 residues. The germline V gene encodes CDR1 SEHNR and CDR2 FQNEAQ (reference sequence). CDR3 sequence (DNA): TGTGCCAGCAGCCTACGTAGCGAGGAGACCCAGTACTTC. Encoded protein: CASSLRSEETQYF.

This clone showed up just once. This sequence joins TRBV7-9 and TRBJ1-2; tentatively, D is TRBD1 (6 bases). V shed 2 bases and J shed 7 bases, with 8 bases lying between them. Germline lookup yields CDR1 SEHNR and CDR2 FQNEAQ (reference sequence). This CDR3 has 12 amino acids. CDR3 coding DNA: TGTGCCAGCAGCTTAAAAGGGGGTGGCTACACCTTC. Protein sequence: CASSLKGGGYTF.

The chain couples TRBV10-2 to TRBJ1-5, with a tentative D call TRBD1 (5 bases). Germline assignment: CDR1 WSHSY and CDR2 SAAADI. The V and J ends lost 2 bases and 4 bases respectively, with 21 bases between them. The CDR3 runs 18 residues. CDR3 loop: CASSERKTDLLRNQPQHF. The CDR3 DNA sequence: TGCGCCAGCAGTGAGCGAAAGACAGACCTTCTAAGGAATCAGCCCCAGCATTTT.

V and J are TRBV15 and TRBJ1-2; TRBD1 matches at 7 bases. The CDR3 has 20 residues. The V gene end was trimmed by 5 bases and the J gene end by 2 bases; junction bases not matched to a gene: 23. CDR1 and CDR2 (germline): LNHNV, YYDKDF (reference sequence). The CDR3 reads CATSSQSYNVKQQGNYGYTF. The CDR3 DNA reads TGTGCCACCAGCTCACAGTCCTATAACGTAAAACAACAGGGGAACTATGGCTACACCTTC.

The chain links TRBV7-9 to TRBJ2-7; D is perhaps TRBD2 (6 bases). CDR1 SEHNR and CDR2 FQNEAQ come from the germline V gene (reference sequence). CDR3 length equals 15 residues. V lost 3 bases, J lost 6 bases, and 18 bases lay in between. CDR3 protein: CASSFSGLGGLEQYF. The CDR3 DNA follows: TGTGCCAGCAGCTTTAGCGGCCTAGGAGGTCTCGAGCAGTACTTC.

This sequence joins TRBV6-5 and TRBJ2-5, with 9 bases fitting TRBD2. The CDR3 contains 14 residues. J lost 3 bases, V lost 6 bases, and 5 bases had no gene match. Germline loops: CDR1 MNHEY, CDR2 SVGAGI. The CDR3 spells CASSPGLAEETQYF. The CDR3 coding sequence is TGTGCCAGCAGCCCGGGACTAGCAGAAGAGACCCAGTACTTC.

This rearrangement joins TRBV9 to TRBJ1-1; no definite D call. Germline V CDR1 and CDR2: SGDLS, YYNGEE. With 0 bases removed from V and 8 bases from J, the gap between germline ends came to 11 bases. The CDR3 is 13 residues long. CDR3 sequence: CASSVAGFEEAFF. CDR3 DNA sequence: TGTGCCAGCAGCGTAGCGGGTTTCGAAGAAGCTTTCTTT.

The genes are TRBV25-1 and TRBJ2-1; no definite D call. This CDR3 is built from 14 residues. Germline CDR1 is MGHDK and CDR2 is SYGVNS. V was pared by 5 bases and J by 10 bases, with 18 bases between. The CDR3 spells CASSHGSRKREQFF. The CDR3 coding sequence is TGTGCCAGCAGTCATGGATCGCGGAAACGAGAGCAGTTCTTC.

The chain has TRBV18 and TRBJ2-5; the D is unclear. Trimming stripped 1 base from V and 5 bases from J, with 8 bases between. The germline V gene has CDR1 KGHSH and CDR2 LQKENI. CDR3 size: 13 residues. CDR3 loop: CASSPHPAETQYF. The CDR3 DNA reads TGTGCCAGCTCACCACATCCCGCGGAGACCCAGTACTTC.

The chain links TRBV18 to TRBJ2-3; tentative D call: TRBD1 (5 bases). V lost 6 bases and J 5 bases, leaving 15 bases between the germline ends. Germline CDR1 reads KGHSH; CDR2 reads LQKENI. The CDR3 runs 14 residues. Written as DNA, the CDR3 is TGTGCCAGCTCCCAGGGTCCCCGGGTAGATACGCAGTATTTT. Translating it yields CASSQGPRVDTQYF.

The rearrangement uses TRBV2 and TRBJ2-7, with TRBD2 matching over 9 bases. From germline, CDR1 is SNHLY and CDR2 FYNNEI. J was trimmed by 0 bases and V by 4 bases; bases with no gene match: 4. The CDR3 is made up of 15 amino acids. In nucleotides, the CDR3 is TGTGCCAGCAGTGTATATAGCGGGAGCTCCTACGAGCAGTACTTC. Protein product: CASSVYSGSSYEQYF. Using reference TRBV2 and TRBJ2-7 for the parts outside the CDR3, the full variable domain is EPEVTQTPSHQVTQMGQEVILRCVPISNHLYFYWYRQILGQKVEFLVSFYNNEISEKSEIFDDQFSVERPDGSNFTLKIRSTKLEDSAMYFCASSVYSGSSYEQYFGPGTRLTVT.

The chain is built from TRBV11-2 and TRBJ1-3; D remains ambiguous. CDR3 length equals 17 residues. Trimming stripped 3 bases from V and 2 bases from J, with 17 bases between. Germline loops: CDR1 SGHAT, CDR2 FQNNGV. The CDR3 DNA follows: TGTGCCAGCAGCTTTCAATGGAGCCCATCCACTGGAAACACCATATATTTT. It is translated as CASSFQWSPSTGNTIYF.

This chain joins TRBV29-1 and TRBJ2-7, with unresolved D. This CDR3 has 11 residues. The germline V gene encodes CDR1 SQVTM and CDR2 ANQGSEA. V lost 5 bases, J lost 0 bases, and 5 bases lay in between. Here the CDR3 reads CSVQVSYEQYF. CDR3 coding DNA: TGCAGCGTTCAGGTCTCCTACGAGCAGTACTTC.

The rearrangement joins TRBV7-9 to TRBJ2-7; TRBD2 is a possible D gene (6 bases). Germline CDR1 SEHNR, CDR2 FQNEAQ (reference sequence). The CDR3 totals 15 residues. V lost 1 base and J 4 bases, leaving 14 bases between the germline ends. As DNA, the CDR3 is TGTGCCAGCAGCTTAGGGGGGGAGAGCGGGTACGAGCAGTACTTC. Translation gives CASSLGGESGYEQYF.

This sequence joins TRBV25-1 and TRBJ1-1; no clear D gene. The CDR3 covers 15 residues. Trimming removed 6 bases at V and 4 bases at J, with 18 bases between. Germline V lookup: CDR1 MGHDK, CDR2 SYGVNS. CDR3 protein: CASRGMTTSVTEAFF. The CDR3 coding sequence is TGTGCCAGCAGAGGAATGACAACCTCGGTCACTGAAGCTTTCTTT.

This clone showed up just once. This chain uses TRBV10-1 with TRBJ2-3; TRBD1 matches at 12 bases. Per germline, CDR1 WNHNN and CDR2 SYGVQD (reference sequence). Trimming at V came to 5 bases and at J to 4 bases, leaving 4 bases not matched to a gene. This CDR3 region has 15 residues. CDR3 region: CASSTGTGGPDTQYF. The CDR3 coding sequence is TGCGCCAGCAGTACCGGGACAGGGGGCCCAGATACGCAGTATTTT.

This chain joins TRBV5-6 and TRBJ1-1; tentative D call: TRBD1 (5 bases). V was trimmed by 2 bases and J by 0 bases, leaving 11 bases between them. Germline CDR1 is SGHDT and CDR2 is YYEEEE. CDR3 length equals 15 residues. For the CDR3, the DNA is TGTGCCAGCAGCTTAAAGGGGCGAATGAACACTGAAGCTTTCTTT. Encoded protein: CASSLKGRMNTEAFF.

This clone was recorded only once. The chain employs TRBV9 and TRBJ1-1; 9 bases line up with TRBD1. Germline lookup yields CDR1 SGDLS and CDR2 YYNGEE. CDR3 length: 16 amino acids. V lost 3 bases to trimming and J lost 0 bases; unmatched junction nucleotides: 6. CDR3 in DNA: TGTGCCAGCAGCGACCCGGGACAGGGAATGAACACTGAAGCTTTCTTT. Protein: CASSDPGQGMNTEAFF.